This entry lists 18 T cell receptor beta chains sequenced from one sample in a study of OX40 agonist ivuxolimab in advanced cancers. The protocol used for the library was the immunoSEQ multiplex PCR assay. Held by TCRdb, this immuneACCESS table contains in-frame sequences only and omits some clones. Under half of the omission traces to an unresolved V gene where checked; the cause of the rest is unknown. Across this sample there are tens of thousands of clones, with around 87% seen only once. The ten largest clones capture more than 0.5% of the sample. Sequencing used CD4+ or CD8+ T cells sorted from blood, obtained in a trial of the OX40 agonist ivuxolimab. The origin of the receptors is an adult with an advanced solid tumor such as melanoma, head and neck, liver or kidney cancer.

This clone was picked up one time. The chain carries TRBV27 and TRBJ1-2; D unresolved. Trimming took 2 bases from V and 7 from J, leaving 14 bases between them. Germline V CDR1 and CDR2: MNHEY, SMNVEV (reference sequence). This CDR3 contains 14 residues. DNA of the CDR3: TGTGCCAGCAGTTTAGAAGGGAGGTGGGGTGGCTACACCTTC. Translated, it gives CASSLEGRWGGYTF.

V gene TRBV6-6 combines with J gene TRBJ1-5; 7 nucleotides match TRBD1. In germline, CDR1 is MNHNY, CDR2 SVGAGI (reference sequence). With V trimmed by 5 bases and J by 2 bases, 6 bases remained unmatched. The CDR3 is 15 residues long. The CDR3 loop is CASSGEGQRNQPQHF. The CDR3 nucleotides are TGTGCCAGCAGTGGAGAGGGACAGCGCAATCAGCCCCAGCATTTT.

The rearrangement uses TRBV10-2 and TRBJ2-3; no clear D. The CDR3 consists of 12 residues. Deletions cut 8 bases from V and 2 bases from J, with 8 bases between. CDR1 is WSHSY and CDR2 is SAAADI in the germline V gene. CDR3 in DNA: TGCGCCAGCGGACCAAACACAGATACGCAGTATTTT. Protein sequence: CASGPNTDTQYF.

The rearrangement links TRBV18 to TRBJ1-5, with D possibly matching TRBD1 (5 bases). Looked up from germline, CDR1 is KGHSH and CDR2 is LQKENI. This CDR3 region has 15 residues. V was clipped by 5 bases and J by 3 bases, with 14 bases between them. CDR3 amino acids: CASSSARGINQPQHF. The CDR3 nucleotides are TGTGCCAGCTCATCCGCCCGGGGCATCAATCAGCCCCAGCATTTT.

The rearrangement uses TRBV30 and TRBJ2-7, with a possible D match to TRBD2 (5 bases). Germline CDR1 GTSNPN, CDR2 SVGIG (reference sequence). This CDR3 region has 13 residues. The V end was cut by 2 bases, the J end by 6 bases, with 14 bases between. CDR3 nucleotides: TGTGCCTGGAGTTGGACCCGGGGATCCGAGCAGTACTTC. It translates to CAWSWTRGSEQYF.

This chain uses TRBV29-1 with TRBJ1-1; D not resolved. The CDR3 is 12 amino acids. V lost 6 bases to trimming and J lost 0 bases, with 8 bases between them. CDR1 and CDR2 (germline): SQVTM, ANQGSEA. CDR3 sequence: CSVQSMNTEAFF. CDR3 in DNA: TGCAGCGTACAGTCCATGAACACTGAAGCTTTCTTT.

The rearrangement joins TRBV27 to TRBJ2-2; the D gene could be TRBD1 or TRBD2 (5 bases each). The ends were cut back, 4 bases at V and 2 bases at J, with 8 bases in the middle. Germline CDR1 is MNHEY and CDR2 is SMNVEV (reference sequence). There are 14 residues in the CDR3. DNA for the CDR3: TGTGCCAGCAGTTCGGGACGCAACACCGGGGAGCTGTTTTTT. The encoded protein is CASSSGRNTGELFF.

V usage is TRBV6-5 and J usage is TRBJ1-4, with D maybe TRBD1 (5 bases). This CDR3 is built from 14 residues. The germline gives CDR1 MNHEY, CDR2 SVGAGI. The V end lost 8 bases, the J end lost 0 bases, and 10 bases lay between the germline ends. Written as DNA, the CDR3 is TGTGCCAGCGGTCGAGGGGCAACTAATGAAAAACTGTTTTTT. Amino acid sequence: CASGRGATNEKLFF.

The chain is built from TRBV19 and TRBJ2-5, with TRBD1 identical over 9 bases. V shed 4 bases, J shed 4 bases, and the junction held 4 bases outside the gene matches. Germline assignment: CDR1 LNHDA and CDR2 SQIVND (reference sequence). The CDR3 has 14 residues. CDR3 DNA sequence: TGTGCCAGTAGTACCACAGGGGGCGTAGAGACCCAGTACTTC. Protein sequence: CASSTTGGVETQYF.

This rearrangement joins TRBV7-3 to TRBJ1-2; D might be TRBD1 (5 bases). V was pared by 3 bases and J by 3 bases, with 8 bases between. Looked up from germline, CDR1 is SGHTA and CDR2 is FQGTGA. The CDR3 length is 13 residues. CDR3 residues: CASSFGDHYGYTF. As DNA, the CDR3 is TGTGCCAGCAGCTTCGGGGACCACTATGGCTACACCTTC.

V is TRBV5-1 and J is TRBJ2-7; possible D gene TRBD1, 6 bases. This CDR3 spans 15 amino acids. V shed 5 bases and J shed 5 bases, with 20 bases lying between them. Germline values: CDR1 SGHRS, CDR2 YFSETQ. CDR3 sequence: CASRTGTTSRDEQYF. Written as DNA, the CDR3 is TGCGCCAGCAGGACCGGGACAACCAGCAGGGACGAGCAGTACTTC.

The rearrangement uses TRBV6-6 and TRBJ1-3, with a tentative D call TRBD1 (6 bases). The CDR3 spans 15 residues. Per the germline V gene, CDR1 is MNHNY and CDR2 is SVGAGI (reference sequence). Trimming stripped 5 bases from V and 0 bases from J, with 11 bases between. The DNA for the CDR3 is TGTGCCAGCAGTCTGGACAGTTCCTCTGGAAACACCATATATTTT. Translated, it gives CASSLDSSSGNTIYF.

The V and J genes are TRBV2 and TRBJ2-7, with D possibly TRBD2 on 5 matching bases. V lost 7 bases and J 6 bases, leaving 10 bases between the germline ends. The CDR3 extends over 11 amino acids. CDR1 and CDR2 from the germline V gene are SNHLY and FYNNEI. The CDR3 spells CASKVGVEQYF. The CDR3 nucleotides read TGTGCCAGCAAGGTCGGGGTCGAGCAGTACTTC.

This clone turned up a few times. The chain has TRBV28 and TRBJ2-7; D unresolved. Germline-derived CDR1 and CDR2 are MDHEN and SYDVKM. V was pared by 3 bases and J by 2 bases, with 5 bases between. There are 12 residues in the CDR3. The CDR3 protein is CASSLGAYEQYF. The CDR3 bases are TGTGCCAGCAGTTTGGGCGCCTACGAGCAGTACTTC.

The chain joins TRBV28 to TRBJ2-3; D might be TRBD1 (6 bases). Per germline, CDR1 MDHEN and CDR2 SYDVKM. CDR3 length: 18 amino acids. Trimming left V 9 bases short and J 1 base short, with 26 bases between. In DNA, the CDR3 is TGTGCCAGTCCACCGGCAGGGGTAGCCTTCGTGGGCACAGATACGCAGTATTTT. Its protein product is CASPPAGVAFVGTDTQYF.

This chain connects TRBV7-6 to TRBJ2-1, with TRBD2 matching 9 bases. V lost 1 base and J lost 4; bases outside the gene matches: 2. Germline-derived CDR1 and CDR2 are SGHVS and FNYEAQ. This CDR3 comprises 15 residues. The CDR3 region has the DNA TGTGCCAGCAGCTTAGGCCTAGCGGGATACAATGAGCAGTTCTTC. It codes for CASSLGLAGYNEQFF. Using reference TRBV7-6 and TRBJ2-1 for the parts outside the CDR3, the full variable domain is GAGVSQSPRYKVTKRGQDVALRCDPISGHVSLYWYRQALGQGPEFLTYFNYEAQQDKSGLPNDRFSAERPEGSISTLTIQRTEQRDSAMYRCASSLGLAGYNEQFFGPGTRLTVL.

The chain recombines TRBV6-1 with TRBJ2-2, with 10 bases lining up with TRBD2. Germline V gives CDR1 MNHNS, CDR2 SASEGT. The CDR3 runs 17 residues. Unmatched junction bases numbered 8, after V lost 3 bases and J lost 4 bases. The CDR3 DNA is TGTGCCAGCAGTGACGCCGGACTAGCGGAGGCCACCGGGGAGCTGTTTTTT. Translated: CASSDAGLAEATGELFF.

This sequence joins TRBV4-1 and TRBJ1-2; tentatively, D is TRBD1 (6 bases). CDR1 MGHRA and CDR2 YSYEKL come from the germline V gene. The CDR3 runs 13 residues. V was shortened by 2 bases and J by 2 bases, with 6 bases between the two germline ends. In DNA, the CDR3 is TGCGCCAGCAGCCAAACAGGGAACTATGGCTACACCTTC. The encoded protein is CASSQTGNYGYTF.